What follows are 28 T cell receptor beta chains derived from one specimen sequenced in a study of blood T cell repertoires in COVID-19. Measured with immunoSEQ multiplex PCR; TCRdb has only the in-frame clones, and not every one. The sample includes roughly 89,000 clones, about 82% of them seen just once. Input material: peripheral blood. These receptors all stem from a woman older than 75 with acute or convalescent COVID-19.

This clone was picked up a small number of times. The chain is built from TRBV7-3 and TRBJ1-3, with D possibly being TRBD1 (5 bases). This CDR3 contains 14 residues. V shed 5 bases and J shed 2 bases, with 10 bases lying between them. The germline V gene has CDR1 SGHTA and CDR2 FQGTGA. The CDR3 protein is CASSPGSAGNTIYF. The CDR3 region has the DNA TGTGCCAGCAGCCCAGGGTCTGCTGGAAACACCATATATTTT.

The rearrangement links TRBV11-2 to TRBJ2-1; 7 nucleotides line up with TRBD2. The V and J ends lost 5 bases and 10 bases, in that order; junction bases with no gene match: 14. Germline assignment: CDR1 SGHAT and CDR2 FQNNGV. CDR3 length equals 15 residues. For the CDR3, the DNA is TGTGCCAGCAGCACCCGGACTAGTAGGTTGTGGGAGCAGTTCTTC. Its protein product is CASSTRTSRLWEQFF.

The chain links TRBV7-9 to TRBJ1-2; TRBD1 might be the D (6 bases). The CDR3 is 14 amino acids. V shed 5 bases and J shed 8 bases, with 18 bases lying between them. Looked up from germline, CDR1 is SEHNR and CDR2 is FQNEAQ (reference sequence). The CDR3 nucleotides read TGTGCCAGCAGCACGACCACAGGGAGTAACGGCTACACCTTC. This translates into CASSTTTGSNGYTF.

This clone was recorded only once. The chain has TRBV7-9 and TRBJ1-2, with D perhaps TRBD1 (6 bases). This CDR3 comprises 16 residues. V was shortened by 2 bases and J by 8 bases, with 21 bases between the two germline ends. Germline CDR1 reads SEHNR; CDR2 reads FQNEAQ (reference sequence). CDR3 amino acids: CASSLTHRAVVGGYTF. DNA of the CDR3: TGTGCCAGCAGCTTAACTCACAGGGCGGTGGTAGGCGGCTACACCTTC.

As for this clone: The junction and the germline gene differ at one end; a read error may be behind it. The genes are TRBV19 and TRBJ1-5; 8 positions match TRBD1. The CDR3 totals 16 residues. The V gene's germline CDR1 is LNHDA and CDR2 SQIVND (reference sequence). For the CDR3, the DNA is TGTGCCAGTAGTCTAGACGGGACAGGAAACAATCAGCCCCAGCATTTT. As protein: CASSLDGTGNNQPQHF.

V usage is TRBV7-6 and J usage is TRBJ1-4; TRBD1 aligns across 9 bases. Trimming removed 5 bases from V and 7 bases from J; junction bases left unmatched: 8. CDR1 and CDR2 from the germline V gene are SGHVS and FNYEAQ. This CDR3 spans 15 amino acids. The CDR3 coding sequence is TGTGCCAGCAGCCCCACAGGGGGCGCGGGTGAAAAACTGTTTTTT. Protein: CASSPTGGAGEKLFF.

This clone has more than one count but fewer than ten. The chain recombines TRBV7-8 with TRBJ1-5; 7 nucleotides match TRBD1. The CDR3 runs 15 residues. Trimming took 5 bases from V and 5 from J; bases not matched to a gene: 9. CDR1 is SGHVS and CDR2 is FQNEAQ in the germline V gene. The CDR3: CASSPLGQRDQPQHF. DNA of the CDR3: TGTGCCAGCAGCCCGCTGGGACAGCGAGATCAGCCCCAGCATTTT.

The chain carries TRBV2 and TRBJ1-1; 7 bases agree with TRBD1. V trimming: 2 bases; J trimming: 5 bases; junction bases outside the gene matches: 11. The CDR3 has 16 amino acids. CDR1 SNHLY and CDR2 FYNNEI come from the germline V gene. CDR3 region: CASSERVNRGKTEAFF. The CDR3 DNA follows: TGTGCCAGCAGTGAAAGGGTTAACAGGGGTAAAACTGAAGCTTTCTTT.

The J gene is TRBJ2-7, the V gene TRBV7-6, with unresolved D. CDR1 and CDR2 (germline): SGHVS, FNYEAQ. The CDR3 covers 20 residues. V shed 2 bases and J shed 0 bases, with 26 bases lying between them. The CDR3, as DNA: TGTGCCAGCAGCTTAAGCCCCCCCCCATCGGCCATAACGGGCTCCTACGAGCAGTACTTC. Translating gives CASSLSPPPSAITGSYEQYF.

This clone was counted between two and nine times. The genes are TRBV19 and TRBJ1-5; D ambiguous. Germline V gives CDR1 LNHDA, CDR2 SQIVND (reference sequence). Trimming cost V 4 bases and J 1 base, with 11 bases left between them. CDR3 length: 15 residues. The CDR3 region is CASSRSLWSNQPQHF. The CDR3 region has the DNA TGTGCCAGTAGTAGGAGTCTCTGGAGCAATCAGCCCCAGCATTTT.

This clone was observed a single time. V and J are TRBV3-1 (or the pseudogene TRBV3-2) and TRBJ1-3; D might be TRBD1 (5 bases). Germline V CDR1 and CDR2: LGHDT, YNNKEL (reference sequence). Between the trimmed V and J ends, which lost 6 bases and 4 bases, there was a span of 13 bases. CDR3 length equals 14 residues. The CDR3 sequence: CASSSGGIGNTIYF. CDR3 DNA: TGTGCCAGCAGTTCCGGGGGAATAGGAAACACCATATATTTT.

This sequence joins TRBV15 and TRBJ1-2; D might be TRBD1 (6 bases). The CDR3 totals 17 residues. Trimming took 0 bases from V and 4 from J, leaving 18 bases between them. Germline assignment: CDR1 LNHNV and CDR2 YYDKDF (reference sequence). The CDR3 reads CATSRDSLWGRGYGYTF. In nucleotides, the CDR3 is TGTGCCACCAGCAGAGATTCTTTATGGGGCAGGGGCTATGGCTACACCTTC.

The chain recombines TRBV6-6 with TRBJ1-5; 8 nucleotides agree with TRBD1. The CDR3 runs to 15 residues. In germline, CDR1 is MNHNY, CDR2 SVGAGI (reference sequence). J gave up 5 bases and V 4 bases, and 7 bases lay outside the gene matches. For the CDR3, the DNA is TGTGCCAGCAGTTTGCCAGGGGGCTCGGATCAGCCCCAGCATTTT. As protein: CASSLPGGSDQPQHF.

This clone came up once. The V gene is TRBV7-3, the J gene TRBJ1-4, with D tentatively TRBD1 (6 bases). The CDR3 loop spans 15 amino acids. The V gene lost 0 bases and the J gene lost 6 bases, with 11 bases spanning the gap. The germline V gene has CDR1 SGHTA and CDR2 FQGTGA. CDR3 sequence reads: CASSLTAGEYEKLFF. For the CDR3, the DNA is TGTGCCAGCAGCTTAACTGCAGGGGAATATGAAAAACTGTTTTTT.

V and J are TRBV2 and TRBJ1-2, with 8 bases fitting TRBD1. The germline V gene encodes CDR1 SNHLY and CDR2 FYNNEI. V lost 7 bases, J lost 5 bases, and 9 bases stayed unmatched. CDR3 length: 14 amino acids. DNA of the CDR3: TGTGCCAGCAACTCCGGACAGGGTCCATATGGCTACACCTTC. It is translated as CASNSGQGPYGYTF.

The chain couples TRBV24-1 to TRBJ2-1; TRBD1 matches 10 bases. CDR1 is KGHDR and CDR2 is SFDVKD in the germline V gene. After removal of 4 bases from V and 4 bases from J, the junction contained 6 bases not matched to a gene. This CDR3 region has 16 residues. The CDR3 loop reads CATSDRDRGTYNEQFF. CDR3 in DNA: TGTGCCACCAGTGACCGGGACAGGGGAACTTACAATGAGCAGTTCTTC.

The CDR3 DNA reads as TGTGCCAGCAGCTTGGAAGACCGGGGCAATCAGCCCCAGCATTTT. Translating gives CASSLEDRGNQPQHF. This chain links TRBV5-8 with TRBJ1-5; D call uncertain. Per the germline V gene, CDR1 is SGHTS and CDR2 is YDEGEE. The CDR3 runs to 15 residues. The germline V and J ends were trimmed by 0 bases and 2 bases, with 9 bases remaining between them.

The gene calls are TRBV6-5 and TRBJ2-7; D unclear. The CDR3 loop spans 12 amino acids. V dropped 7 bases and J dropped 1 base, with 8 bases sitting between them. Germline CDR1 MNHEY, CDR2 SVGAGI. CDR3: CASTGQSYEQYF. The CDR3 region has the DNA TGTGCCAGCACTGGCCAGTCCTACGAGCAGTACTTC.

There are a few counts of this clone. This sequence joins TRBV7-3 and TRBJ1-1, with D possibly TRBD1 on 6 matching bases. The CDR3 totals 12 residues. From germline, CDR1 is SGHTA and CDR2 FQGTGA. With 6 bases removed from V and 8 bases from J, the gap between germline ends came to 13 bases. The CDR3 nucleotides read TGTGCCAGCAGGCCCGGACAGTTCGAAGCTTTCTTT. Protein product: CASRPGQFEAFF.

The CDR3 here is CASSLLGAGGRGDTQYF. Written as DNA, the CDR3 is TGTGCCAGCAGTTTATTAGGAGCGGGGGGGCGTGGAGATACGCAGTATTTT. The V and J genes are TRBV27 and TRBJ2-3; the match to TRBD2 covers 10 bases. Germline loops: CDR1 MNHEY, CDR2 SMNVEV (reference sequence). The CDR3 totals 17 residues. V dropped 1 base and J dropped 5; count of bases not matched to a gene: 9.

This clone has only one observation. The chain couples TRBV6-2 or TRBV6-3 to TRBJ1-6; possible D gene TRBD1, 6 bases. Germline CDR1 and CDR2: MNHEY and SVGEGT. The CDR3 is 16 residues long. V was pared by 4 bases and J by 7 bases, with 17 bases between. The CDR3, as DNA: TGTGCCAGCAGTTTCTTGACAGGCGGGCGGAATTCACCCCTCCACTTT. Translated, it gives CASSFLTGGRNSPLHF.

This clone has more than one count but fewer than ten. The rearrangement uses TRBV6-5 and TRBJ1-1, with D possibly matching TRBD1 (5 bases). This CDR3 contains 14 residues. CDR1 and CDR2 (germline): MNHEY, SVGAGI. V was clipped by 6 bases and J by 1 base, with 12 bases between them. The CDR3 nucleotides are TGTGCCAGCAGCCGAGACGGGGGGAACACTGAAGCTTTCTTT. This gives the protein CASSRDGGNTEAFF.

V gene TRBV4-2 combines with J gene TRBJ1-4; 7 bases line up with TRBD1. Germline loops: CDR1 LGHNA, CDR2 YNFKEQ. Trimming cost V 0 bases and J 7 bases; bases outside gene matches: 8. The CDR3 contains 16 residues. CDR3 bases: TGTGCCAGCAGCCAAGAAACCGGGACAGAGGGTGAAAAACTGTTTTTT. Protein sequence: CASSQETGTEGEKLFF.

The chain is built from TRBV4-2 and TRBJ1-2, with 12 bases lining up with TRBD1. Unmatched junction bases numbered 9, after V lost 0 bases and J lost 7 bases. This CDR3 spans 17 amino acids. Germline CDR1 reads LGHNA; CDR2 reads YNFKEQ. Here the CDR3 reads CASSQDRGQGAWAGYTF. The CDR3, as DNA: TGTGCCAGCAGCCAAGATAGGGGACAGGGGGCCTGGGCTGGCTACACCTTC.

The chain employs TRBV5-4 and TRBJ1-6; the D gene is possibly TRBD1 (6 bases). Germline values: CDR1 SGHNT, CDR2 YYREEE (reference sequence). Trimming took 6 bases from V and 8 from J, leaving 15 bases between them. This CDR3 comprises 14 residues. The CDR3 DNA follows: TGTGCCAGCAACCCCCAGGGGCTGGATTCACCCCTCCACTTT. It codes for CASNPQGLDSPLHF. Combining the CDR3 with reference TRBV5-4 and TRBJ1-6 gives the whole variable domain ETGVTQSPTHLIKTRGQQVTLRCSSQSGHNTVSWYQQALGQGPQFIFQYYREEENGRGNFPPRFSGLQFPNYSSELNVNALELDDSALYLCASNPQGLDSPLHFGNGTRLTVT.

The gene calls are TRBV6-5 and TRBJ2-1, with D tentatively TRBD2 (6 bases). The V gene lost 8 bases and the J gene lost 7 bases, with 15 bases spanning the gap. CDR3 length: 13 residues. Germline-derived CDR1 and CDR2 are MNHEY and SVGAGI. The CDR3 DNA reads as TGTGCCAGCTCAGCCCGACGGGGGAATGAGCAGTTCTTC. Translating it yields CASSARRGNEQFF.

This clone was seen many times. This chain uses TRBV6-5 with TRBJ1-6, with a possible D match to TRBD1 (6 bases). The CDR3 extends over 14 amino acids. V lost 7 bases and J lost 8, with 15 bases in between. The germline CDR1 and CDR2 sequences are MNHEY and SVGAGI. CDR3 bases: TGTGCCAGCACTTATGGAGGGGGGGATTCACCCCTCCACTTT. Its protein product is CASTYGGGDSPLHF.

The rearrangement uses TRBV6-2 or TRBV6-3 and TRBJ1-2; D may be TRBD1 (6 bases). Trimming took off 6 bases at V and 9 bases at J, with 20 bases between the two ends. CDR1 is MNHEY, CDR2 SVGEGT, per germline. The CDR3 runs 14 residues. CDR3 in amino acids: CASSPNRDTLCYTF. The CDR3 region has the DNA TGTGCCAGCAGCCCGAACCGGGACACGCTTTGCTACACCTTC.